Listed here is a single TCR beta chain. Its antigen remains unidentified. The junction departs from germline at one end; a sequencing error may be responsible. A second about 7 to 11 cycle PCR used barcoded and J-beta primers. Tagging of each cDNA molecule was performed by a template-switch adaptor with 12 random nucleotides. Per sample, CDR3-containing paired-end reads numbered at least 2.5 million. One entry per CDR3 protein, called by TCRdb with MiXCR from the 5' RACE reads. The table shows around 1,800,000 distinct CDR3 sequences, with more than 35% occurring only once. The V gene's germline CDR1 is LGHDT and CDR2 YNNKEL (reference sequence). The CDR3 is 17 amino acids. The data derive from a study of blood T cells in healthy people across ages. Regarding the study as a whole: It was the long-lived donors that had more naive CD4+ cells and higher diversity than aged donors.

V gene TRBV3-1 combines with J gene TRBJ2-6; TRBD1 might be the D (5 bases). The sample comprised blood. The origin of this receptor is a human donor in good health. CDR3 in amino acids: CASSQAGRASEANVLTF. For the CDR3, the DNA is TGTGCCAGCAGCCAAGCGGGCAGGGCCTCTGAGGCCAACGTCCTGACTTTC.